Here is one T cell receptor beta chain with its context. The antigen is unknown. CDR1 LGHDT and CDR2 YNNKEL come from the germline V gene (reference sequence). The V and J ends lost 6 bases and 0 bases respectively, with 9 bases between them. This CDR3 spans 14 amino acids. The data were obtained in a study of T cell responses to AZD1222 COVID-19 vaccine. Findings and limits, study-wide: Spike-wide vaccine-associated CD4 TCRs dominated at 160-218 and 743-854.

Sequenced by immunoSEQ multiplex PCR; TCRdb stores in-frame clones only, minus some. The sample includes about 180,000 clones, 85% to 95% of them seen just once. The rearrangement links TRBV3-1 (or the pseudogene TRBV3-2) to TRBJ1-3; perhaps TRBD1 as D (5 bases). This clonotype was sampled from an adult in good health. Sequencing was performed on peripheral blood, taken on day 0 of AZD1222 vaccination. The chain's CDR3 is CASRTDGSGNTIYF. CDR3 DNA sequence: TGTGCCAGCAGGACAGACGGCTCTGGAAACACCATATATTTT.